This T cell receptor (beta chain) was sequenced in a study of cytomegalovirus exposure and HLA in healthy donors. Overall study context: A later analysis reported the approximately 120 validation repertoires used the same platform as the roughly 700 first-cohort repertoires.

Sequencing used immunoSEQ multiplex PCR; TCRdb keeps in-frame clones, though not all of them. The sample carries about 73,000 clones, about 95% recorded once. This clone was detected a few times. The antigen is undetermined. Study outcomes and limitations: The classifier, whose performance was assessed in both the original and validation cohorts, reportedly diagnosed cytomegalovirus status with high specificity and sensitivity. Cytomegalovirus association was listed for about 170 TCR beta chains.

This CDR3 contains 12 residues. V was cut by 3 bases and J by 6 bases, with 6 bases left in between. Germline assignment: CDR1 MDHEN and CDR2 SYDVKM. The sequenced sample consisted of PBMCs. This receptor was identified in a man younger than 35 in good health and CMV-seronegative. The chain is built from TRBV28 and TRBJ2-1; D unclear. The CDR3 protein is CASSFNSNEQFF. CDR3 bases: TGTGCCAGCAGTTTCAACAGCAATGAGCAGTTCTTC.